Below are 20 T cell receptor beta chains sequenced from a single sample in a study of cytomegalovirus exposure and HLA in healthy donors. The PCR had 60 Vbeta and 13 Jbeta primers. The data were produced by immunoSEQ multiplex PCR, yet TCRdb's version contains in-frame clones alone and is incomplete. The sample includes about 110,000 clones, around 80% seen only once; the top ten take 2.1%. Material: PBMCs. These TCRs come from a man aged 25 to 40 in good health and CMV-seronegative.

The rearrangement links TRBV28 to TRBJ2-7, with 11 nucleotides matching TRBD1. Germline loops: CDR1 MDHEN, CDR2 SYDVKM. CDR3 length equals 15 residues. Trimming removed 4 bases from V and 5 bases from J; junction bases left unmatched: 7. CDR3 region: CASSSPGQGDHEQYF. The CDR3, as DNA: TGTGCCAGCAGTTCACCGGGACAGGGGGATCACGAGCAGTACTTC.

The chain is built from TRBV7-6 and TRBJ2-7; TRBD2 matches at 7 bases. Looked up from germline, CDR1 is SGHVS and CDR2 is FNYEAQ. The J segment lost 5 bases and the V segment lost 5 bases, leaving 12 bases of the junction unmatched. The CDR3 sequence is 15 residues long. The CDR3: CASSARLGLGDEQYF. In DNA, the CDR3 is TGTGCCAGCAGCGCGAGGTTAGGACTAGGGGACGAGCAGTACTTC.

This clone was picked up a small number of times. The rearrangement joins TRBV29-1 to TRBJ1-2, with 9 bases matching TRBD1. CDR1 and CDR2 (germline): SQVTM, ANQGSEA. The ends lost 8 bases at V and 6 bases at J; junction bases unmatched: 4. The CDR3 covers 11 residues. The CDR3 region is CSSRTGDGYTF. The CDR3 DNA reads as TGCAGCTCGAGGACAGGGGATGGCTACACCTTC.

This clone was detected many times. The rearrangement links TRBV28 to TRBJ2-5; TRBD2 matches at 9 bases. Looked up from germline, CDR1 is MDHEN and CDR2 is SYDVKM. The V gene end was trimmed by 2 bases and the J gene end by 0 bases; junction bases not matched to a gene: 10. The CDR3 length is 18 residues. The CDR3 region has the DNA TGTGCCAGCAGTTTACTTGGGGCTAGCGGGGCCTACCAAGAGACCCAGTACTTC. As protein: CASSLLGASGAYQETQYF.

The chain links TRBV18 to TRBJ1-4, with D possibly matching TRBD1 (6 bases). V lost 5 bases, J lost 4 bases, and 17 bases lay in between. The CDR3 consists of 16 residues. CDR1 is KGHSH and CDR2 is LQKENI in the germline V gene. In DNA, the CDR3 is TGTGCCAGCTCAACGAACAGGGTGGGGATTAATGAAAAACTGTTTTTT. Amino acids: CASSTNRVGINEKLFF.

The V and J genes are TRBV27 and TRBJ2-2; D may be TRBD1 (5 bases). Germline V lookup: CDR1 MNHEY, CDR2 SMNVEV (reference sequence). V dropped 6 bases and J dropped 8 bases, with 16 bases sitting between them. The CDR3 runs 14 residues. The CDR3 DNA reads TGTGCCAGCAGGACAGTGGGCTTGTTTGGGGAGCTGTTTTTT. It specifies CASRTVGLFGELFF.

This chain links TRBV4-1 with TRBJ2-5; 9 bases map to TRBD2. There are 18 residues in the CDR3. Germline assignment: CDR1 MGHRA and CDR2 YSYEKL. Unmatched junction bases numbered 11, after V lost 1 base and J lost 2 bases. The CDR3 DNA reads TGCGCCAGCAGCCAAGGGGGGGCACTAGCGGGCCGTCAAGAGACCCAGTACTTC. Residues: CASSQGGALAGRQETQYF.

This chain links TRBV27 with TRBJ2-7; possible D gene TRBD1, 6 bases. The CDR3 is made up of 13 amino acids. Germline assignment: CDR1 MNHEY and CDR2 SMNVEV (reference sequence). Trimming took 3 bases from V and 2 from J, leaving 8 bases between them. The CDR3 spells CASSFGQPYEQYF. Here the CDR3 DNA reads TGTGCCAGCAGTTTTGGACAGCCCTACGAGCAGTACTTC.

The V gene is TRBV6-1, the J gene TRBJ2-7, with TRBD2 identical over 7 bases. V gave up 1 base and J gave up 4 bases; unmatched junction bases: 10. Germline CDR1 MNHNS, CDR2 SASEGT. The CDR3 runs to 16 residues. In DNA form, the CDR3 reads TGTGCCAGCAGTGAAGTGGGACTACAAGGAGGTTACGAGCAGTACTTC. It codes for CASSEVGLQGGYEQYF.

The rearrangement links TRBV4-1 to TRBJ2-1; 12 positions agree with TRBD2. The CDR3 covers 17 residues. V was pared by 0 bases and J by 7 bases, with 7 bases of the junction left unmatched. Germline CDR1 and CDR2: MGHRA and YSYEKL. As DNA, the CDR3 is TGCGCCAGCAGCCAAGAGGGCCTAGCGGGGGGGATTAATGAGCAGTTCTTC. Its protein is CASSQEGLAGGINEQFF.

The chain links TRBV7-6 to TRBJ2-2; 9 bases are shared with TRBD1. Germline loops: CDR1 SGHVS, CDR2 FNYEAQ. Losses at the gene ends were 5 bases for V and 2 bases for J; bases not matched to a gene: 3. This CDR3 contains 15 residues. The CDR3 is CASSQGQGNTGELFF. CDR3 bases: TGTGCCAGCAGCCAGGGACAGGGAAACACCGGGGAGCTGTTTTTT.

This chain links TRBV29-1 with TRBJ1-3; D may be TRBD1 (5 bases). The CDR3 length is 16 residues. Germline V lookup: CDR1 SQVTM, CDR2 ANQGSEA. Trimming shortened V by 3 bases and J by 5 bases, and 20 bases separated the two germline ends. CDR3 in DNA: TGCAGCGTTGATCGGGGGAGTCATGGCAAAAGAAACACCATATATTTT. Protein product: CSVDRGSHGKRNTIYF.

V and J are TRBV5-1 and TRBJ1-2; no definite D call. Germline V gene data show CDR1 as SGHRS and CDR2 as YFSETQ. V lost 4 bases to trimming and J lost 4 bases, with 14 bases between them. This CDR3 has 14 residues. This CDR3 reads CASSPGEGGYGYTF. For the CDR3, the DNA is TGCGCCAGCAGCCCTGGCGAAGGCGGCTATGGCTACACCTTC.

The chain employs TRBV7-8 and TRBJ1-2; D is ambiguous. Per germline, CDR1 SGHVS and CDR2 FQNEAQ. This CDR3 spans 18 amino acids. Trimming removed 1 base from V and 1 base from J, with 19 bases in between. The CDR3 spells CASSLGLAGMIVNYGYTF. The CDR3 DNA reads as TGTGCCAGCAGCTTAGGCTTAGCGGGGATGATCGTTAACTATGGCTACACCTTC. The variable domain in full, with the rest retrieved from reference TRBV7-8 and TRBJ1-2, is GAGVSQSPRYKVAKRGQDVALRCDPISGHVSLFWYQQALGQGPEFLTYFQNEAQLDKSGLPSDRFFAERPEGSVSTLKIQRTQQEDSAVYLCASSLGLAGMIVNYGYTFGSGTRLTVV.

The V gene is TRBV27, the J gene TRBJ2-2; TRBD1 matches 7 bases. Per germline, CDR1 MNHEY and CDR2 SMNVEV (reference sequence). The CDR3 is 15 amino acids. Trimming removed 2 bases from V and 3 bases from J; junction bases left unmatched: 3. The CDR3, as DNA: TGTGCCAGCAGTTTACGGGACAGTTACACCGGGGAGCTGTTTTTT. Translated: CASSLRDSYTGELFF.

The rearrangement links TRBV11-3 to TRBJ2-5; TRBD1 matches at 11 bases. Per the germline V gene, CDR1 is SGHNT and CDR2 is YENEEA. This CDR3 has 14 residues. The V and J ends lost 5 bases and 5 bases, in that order; junction bases with no gene match: 4. For the CDR3, the DNA is TGTGCCAGCAGCCGGACAGGGGGCTTGGAGACCCAGTACTTC. Translation gives CASSRTGGLETQYF.

This clone has just one count. V usage is TRBV30 and J usage is TRBJ2-1; TRBD1 matches 9 bases. Germline assignment: CDR1 GTSNPN and CDR2 SVGIG (reference sequence). V lost 0 bases to trimming and J lost 6 bases; unmatched junction nucleotides: 0. The CDR3 sequence is 13 residues long. The CDR3 region is CAWSVGQGNEQFF. CDR3 coding DNA: TGTGCCTGGAGTGTGGGACAGGGCAATGAGCAGTTCTTC. Full variable domain (rest looked up from reference TRBV30 and TRBJ2-1): SQTIHQWPATLVQPVGSPLSLECTVEGTSNPNLYWYRQAAGRGLQLLFYSVGIGQISSEVPQNLSASRPQDRQFILSSKKLLLSDSGFYLCAWSVGQGNEQFFGPGTRLTVL.

The chain carries TRBV19 and TRBJ2-7; D may be TRBD1 (6 bases). This CDR3 spans 14 amino acids. The V end lost 4 bases, the J end lost 1 base, and 11 bases lay between the germline ends. Germline V gives CDR1 LNHDA, CDR2 SQIVND (reference sequence). CDR3 coding DNA: TGTGCCAGTAGTACTTTACAGGGATCCTACGAGCAGTACTTC. It encodes CASSTLQGSYEQYF.

The chain recombines TRBV2 with TRBJ2-5, with D unresolved. Germline loops: CDR1 SNHLY, CDR2 FYNNEI. The CDR3 has 13 amino acids. Trimming stripped 5 bases from V and 1 base from J, with 8 bases between. The CDR3 DNA sequence: TGTGCCAGCAGTAACAATCCCCAAGAGACCCAGTACTTC. This gives the protein CASSNNPQETQYF.

The gene calls are TRBV27 and TRBJ2-7, with a weak D call TRBD2 (6 bases). V was pared by 5 bases and J by 3 bases, with 11 bases between. CDR1 MNHEY and CDR2 SMNVEV come from the germline V gene (reference sequence). The length of the CDR3 is 13 residues. CDR3 DNA sequence: TGTGCCAGCAGTACAAGCGGGCGCTACGAGCAGTACTTC. This sequence encodes CASSTSGRYEQYF.